This TCR beta chain was obtained from a study of naive CD8 T cells in extremely preterm neonates. Germline lookup yields CDR1 WSHSY and CDR2 SAAADI. V gave up 6 bases and J gave up 4 bases, with 10 bases separating them. The CDR3 is 13 residues long. Sequencing was performed with immunoSEQ multiplex PCR; in TCRdb, only in-frame clones are kept and a portion is missing. Of about 7,300 clones listed, 92% are singletons. Deliveries were elective term cesareans at roughly 37-42 weeks, with no labor or membrane rupture. The clonotype originates from a newborn in good health. Sequenced sample: naive CD8+ T cells from cord blood. The chain combines TRBV10-2 with TRBJ2-1, with a tentative D call TRBD2 (6 bases). The CDR3 sequence: CASRAGVYNEQFF. The CDR3 coding sequence is TGCGCCAGCAGAGCGGGCGTTTACAATGAGCAGTTCTTC.